This entry features one TCR beta chain sequence. Measured with immunoSEQ multiplex PCR; TCRdb has only the in-frame clones, and not every one. The profile shows 540,000 or so clones, 75% to 80% of them singletons. The data were taken from a study of shared T cell receptors in the human thymus. These same data were also listed under a study on human thymus T cells. From that second work: Thymic material originated from resections removed in the course of corrective heart surgery. Gene usage (both V and J) appeared biased in thymic and blood repertoires. The related literature has documented a marked overlap of thymic repertoires among unrelated individuals.

The receptor's source is a boy younger than two with a congenital heart defect. Source material: thymocytes.

The CDR3 nucleotides read TGTGCCAGCAGTGAACCAGGGGTAGGGGCTAACTATGGCTACACCTTC. This translates into CASSEPGVGANYGYTF. The chain couples TRBV6-1 to TRBJ1-2; tentatively, D is TRBD1 (6 bases). Germline loops: CDR1 MNHNS, CDR2 SASEGT. The CDR3 consists of 16 residues. V lost 2 bases, J lost 0 bases, and 13 bases lay in between.